The clone carrying this T cell receptor beta chain was seen only a few times. Here immunoSEQ multiplex PCR was the method, and the copy in TCRdb shows in-frame clones only, minus some. The repertoire consists of about 35,000 clones, with over 60% occurring once and the leading ten covering 0.78%. Germline V CDR1 and CDR2: LGHNA, YNFKEQ. The ends were cut back, 8 bases at V and 1 base at J, with 17 bases in the middle. This CDR3 has 15 amino acids. This record belongs to a study of monozygotic twins with cystic fibrosis. The source of this sequence is a girl aged 10 to 17 with cystic fibrosis. The sample comprised blood. The chain couples TRBV4-2 to TRBJ2-5, with unresolved D. The CDR3 DNA is TGTGCCAGCCAAACTCGATCAGGAGCCCAAGAGACCCAGTACTTC. This codes for CASQTRSGAQETQYF.